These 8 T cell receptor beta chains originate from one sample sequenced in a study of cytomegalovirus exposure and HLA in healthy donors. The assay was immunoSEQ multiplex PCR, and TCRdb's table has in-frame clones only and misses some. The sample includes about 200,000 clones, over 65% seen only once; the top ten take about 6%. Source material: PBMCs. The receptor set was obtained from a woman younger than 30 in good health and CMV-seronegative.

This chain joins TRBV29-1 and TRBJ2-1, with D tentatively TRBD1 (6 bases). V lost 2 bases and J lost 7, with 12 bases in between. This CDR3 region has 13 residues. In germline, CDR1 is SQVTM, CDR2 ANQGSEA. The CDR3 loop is CSVEHWQGNEQFF. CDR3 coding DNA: TGCAGCGTTGAACACTGGCAGGGGAATGAGCAGTTCTTC.

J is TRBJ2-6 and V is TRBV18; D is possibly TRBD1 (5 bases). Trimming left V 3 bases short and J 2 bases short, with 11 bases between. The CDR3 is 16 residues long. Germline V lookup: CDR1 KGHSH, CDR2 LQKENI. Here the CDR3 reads CASSPAAGTGANVLTF. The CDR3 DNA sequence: TGTGCCAGCTCACCCGCCGCAGGGACTGGGGCCAACGTCCTGACTTTC.

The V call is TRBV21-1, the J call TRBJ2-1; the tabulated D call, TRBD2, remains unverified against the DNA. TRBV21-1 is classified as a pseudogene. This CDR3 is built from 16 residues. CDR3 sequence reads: CASSKVDWREDDEQFF. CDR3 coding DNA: TGTGCCAGCAGCAAAGTCGATTGGCGGGAGGACGATGAGCAGTTCTTC.

Here the CDR3 reads CASSVAGDLSYEQYF. In nucleotides, the CDR3 is TGTGCCAGCAGCGTAGCTGGGGACTTATCCTACGAGCAGTACTTC. V gene TRBV9 combines with J gene TRBJ2-7, with D tentatively TRBD2 (6 bases). Trimming took 0 bases from V and 1 from J, leaving 11 bases between them. Germline assignment: CDR1 SGDLS and CDR2 YYNGEE. The CDR3 runs 15 residues.

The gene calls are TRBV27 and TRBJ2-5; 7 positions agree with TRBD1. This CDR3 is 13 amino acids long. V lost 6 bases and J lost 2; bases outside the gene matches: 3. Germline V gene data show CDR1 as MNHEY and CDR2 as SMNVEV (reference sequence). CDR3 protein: CASRRTGQETQYF. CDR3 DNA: TGTGCCAGCAGACGGACAGGACAAGAGACCCAGTACTTC.

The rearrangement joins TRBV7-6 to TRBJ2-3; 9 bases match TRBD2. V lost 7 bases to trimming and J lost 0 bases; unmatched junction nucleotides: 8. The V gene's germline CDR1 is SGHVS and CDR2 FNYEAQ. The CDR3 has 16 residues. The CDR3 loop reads CASTQAGGVSTDTQYF. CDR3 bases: TGTGCCAGCACCCAGGCGGGGGGGGTTAGCACAGATACGCAGTATTTT.

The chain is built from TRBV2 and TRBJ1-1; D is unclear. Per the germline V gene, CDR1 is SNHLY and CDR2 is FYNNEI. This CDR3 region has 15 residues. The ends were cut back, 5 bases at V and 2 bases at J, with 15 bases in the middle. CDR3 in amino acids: CASSYEGLANTEAFF. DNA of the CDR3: TGTGCCAGCAGTTACGAGGGCCTTGCAAACACTGAAGCTTTCTTT.

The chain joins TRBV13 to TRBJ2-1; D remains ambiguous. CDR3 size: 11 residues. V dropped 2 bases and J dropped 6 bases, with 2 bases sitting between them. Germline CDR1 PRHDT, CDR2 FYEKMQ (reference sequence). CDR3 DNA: TGTGCCAGCAGCTTATTCAATGAGCAGTTCTTC. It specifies CASSLFNEQFF.